Detailed here is one TCR beta chain. This entry comes from a study of blood T cell repertoires in COVID-19. Study overall: Specimens from acute and convalescent COVID-19 originated in the United States, Italy and Spain. In each case, the material was cDNA or gDNA derived from T cells, B-cell-depleted T cells, or PBMCs.

Per the authors' pipeline: Estimated nucleated cell counts came from reference gene primer amplification. Clones were sequenced by immunoSEQ multiplex PCR, and TCRdb holds only the in-frame ones, with some missing. That table supplies the V and J calls and clone size; D and trimming were determined from the DNA. The sample lists around 65,000 clones, around 80% seen once, with 9% to 9.5% in the top ten. Germline-derived CDR1 and CDR2 are SGHRS and YFSETQ. This CDR3 has 16 residues. V lost 0 bases to trimming and J lost 6 bases; unmatched junction nucleotides: 9. The sample was peripheral blood. The sequence derives from a human donor in a cohort sampled during active COVID-19. The rearrangement links TRBV5-1 to TRBJ2-7, with 10 bases that match TRBD2. In DNA form, the CDR3 reads TGCGCCAGCAGCTTGGTTTCTAGCGGGAGTTGGTCCGAGCAGTACTTC. It codes for CASSLVSSGSWSEQYF.